Listed here are 15 T cell receptor beta chains from one sample, sequenced in a study of blood T cell repertoires in COVID-19. Assay used: immunoSEQ multiplex PCR; TCRdb lists only in-frame clones, some missing. The sample carries under 200,000 clones, 84% recorded once. Input material: PBMCs or T cells enriched from blood (not recorded which). The receptors were gathered from a man aged 50 or older who had recovered from COVID-19.

V gene TRBV28 combines with J gene TRBJ1-5; 11 nucleotides line up with TRBD1. CDR3 length equals 16 residues. Trimming at V came to 6 bases and at J to 7 bases, leaving 11 bases not matched to a gene. Germline V gene sequence: CDR1 MDHEN, CDR2 SYDVKM. The CDR3 DNA is TGTGCCAGCAGACTCAATGGACAGGGGGCAGGACAGCCCCAGCATTTT. Protein product: CASRLNGQGAGQPQHF. The full variable domain, its missing parts supplied by reference TRBV28 and TRBJ1-5, is DVKVTQSSRYLVKRTGEKVFLECVQDMDHENMFWYRQDPGLGLRLIYFSYDVKMKEKGDIPEGYSVSREKKERFSLILESASTNQTSMYLCASRLNGQGAGQPQHFGDGTRLSIL.

The chain joins TRBV28 to TRBJ1-4, with unresolved D. The germline gives CDR1 MDHEN, CDR2 SYDVKM. V lost 4 bases to trimming and J lost 4 bases, with 16 bases between them. This CDR3 region has 16 residues. DNA of the CDR3: TGTGCCAGCAGTTCTGGCGGGCGGCAGAATAATGAAAAACTGTTTTTT. It yields the protein CASSSGGRQNNEKLFF.

V usage is TRBV29-1 and J usage is TRBJ2-3; 12 bases fit TRBD2. Germline lookup yields CDR1 SQVTM and CDR2 ANQGSEA. This CDR3 comprises 16 residues. V shed 6 bases and J 4 bases; nucleotides not matched to a gene: 11. The CDR3 protein is CSVEGWTSGVADTQYF. CDR3 DNA: TGCAGCGTGGAGGGTTGGACTAGCGGGGTCGCAGATACGCAGTATTTT.

This rearrangement joins TRBV7-3 to TRBJ2-3, with 9 nucleotides matching TRBD2. Unmatched junction bases numbered 7, after V lost 5 bases and J lost 1 base. This CDR3 has 16 amino acids. CDR1 SGHTA and CDR2 FQGTGA come from the germline V gene. CDR3 nucleotide sequence: TGTGCCAGCAGCCCAATGGCTAGCGGGGGCACAGATACGCAGTATTTT. Protein: CASSPMASGGTDTQYF. The whole variable domain, filled in from reference TRBV7-3 and TRBJ2-3, reads GAGVSQTPSNKVTEKGKYVELRCDPISGHTALYWYRQSLGQGPEFLIYFQGTGAADDSGLPNDRFFAVRPEGSVSTLKIQRTERGDSAVYLCASSPMASGGTDTQYFGPGTRLTVL.

The chain joins TRBV10-2 to TRBJ1-5, with TRBD1 as a possible D gene (5 bases). Germline loops: CDR1 WSHSY, CDR2 SAAADI. This CDR3 contains 15 residues. Trimming left V 3 bases short and J 7 bases short, with 16 bases between. CDR3 amino acids: CASSEGAIRSQPQHF. In DNA, the CDR3 is TGCGCCAGCAGTGAAGGGGCCATAAGGTCACAGCCCCAGCATTTT.

The V and J genes are TRBV18 and TRBJ1-1; TRBD1 is a possible D gene (5 bases). Germline V gene sequence: CDR1 KGHSH, CDR2 LQKENI. The CDR3 totals 14 residues. V lost 4 bases and J lost 1, with 10 bases in between. The DNA for the CDR3 is TGTGCCAGCTCACAACAGGCCTCGAACACTGAAGCTTTCTTT. Residues: CASSQQASNTEAFF.

The chain has TRBV27 and TRBJ1-1; D is perhaps TRBD1 (5 bases). This CDR3 comprises 15 residues. V was cut by 4 bases and J by 0 bases, with 12 bases left in between. The V gene's germline CDR1 is MNHEY and CDR2 SMNVEV (reference sequence). In nucleotides, the CDR3 is TGTGCCAGCAGTTCAGGGTTATACGTGAACACTGAAGCTTTCTTT. This codes for CASSSGLYVNTEAFF.

The rearrangement uses TRBV7-9 and TRBJ2-3; 13 bases fit TRBD2. The J segment lost 0 bases and the V segment lost 1 base, leaving 4 bases of the junction unmatched. The CDR3 totals 18 residues. Looked up from germline, CDR1 is SEHNR and CDR2 is FQNEAQ (reference sequence). For the CDR3, the DNA is TGTGCCAGCAGCTTAGGGACTAGCGGGGGACTGAGCACAGATACGCAGTATTTT. Protein sequence: CASSLGTSGGLSTDTQYF.

The V gene is TRBV3-1 (or the pseudogene TRBV3-2), the J gene TRBJ1-3; 7 nucleotides match TRBD1. Germline CDR1 and CDR2: LGHDT and YNNKEL (reference sequence). This CDR3 has 15 amino acids. J was trimmed by 8 bases and V by 0 bases; bases with no gene match: 7. CDR3 DNA: TGTGCCAGCAGCCAAGATCCGGGCAGGGGGGACACCATATATTTT. Amino acid sequence: CASSQDPGRGDTIYF.

The table lists this clone with a count of one. The chain links TRBV6-1 to TRBJ1-4, with a tentative D call TRBD1 (5 bases). The ends were cut back, 3 bases at V and 0 bases at J, with 11 bases in the middle. The CDR3 consists of 16 residues. Germline V CDR1 and CDR2: MNHNS, SASEGT. The CDR3 DNA is TGTGCCAGCAGTGACGGGACTCCTCCAACTAATGAAAAACTGTTTTTT. Translation gives CASSDGTPPTNEKLFF.

The CDR3 nucleotides are TGTGCCAGCTCACCACGGGGGCAGTCCTACGAGCAGTACTTC. This encodes CASSPRGQSYEQYF. This chain links TRBV18 with TRBJ2-7; the D gene is possibly TRBD1 (6 bases). The CDR3 spans 14 residues. From germline, CDR1 is KGHSH and CDR2 LQKENI. V was shortened by 1 base and J by 1 base, with 8 bases between the two germline ends.

The rearrangement links TRBV19 to TRBJ1-5; D is unresolved. The ends were cut back, 7 bases at V and 6 bases at J, with 13 bases in the middle. The germline V gene encodes CDR1 LNHDA and CDR2 SQIVND (reference sequence). The CDR3 consists of 13 residues. The CDR3 DNA is TGTGCCAGTACAACCCCGCCGGGTCAGCCCCAGCATTTT. Translating it yields CASTTPPGQPQHF.

The chain recombines TRBV12-5 with TRBJ1-3; 7 positions agree with TRBD1. The CDR3 consists of 18 residues. After removal of 5 bases from V and 0 bases from J, the junction contained 13 bases not matched to a gene. CDR1 LGHNT and CDR2 FRNRAP come from the germline V gene. The CDR3 DNA follows: TGTGCTAGTGGTCCGCCGACAGGGACGTCCTCCTCTGGAAACACCATATATTTT. Translation gives CASGPPTGTSSSGNTIYF.

CDR3 residues: CASSVPASGSYEQYF. CDR3 sequence (DNA): TGTGCCAGCAGCGTCCCGGCTAGCGGCTCCTACGAGCAGTACTTC. The rearrangement joins TRBV7-9 to TRBJ2-7, with 7 bases lining up with TRBD2. V trimming: 5 bases; J trimming: 0 bases; junction bases outside the gene matches: 7. Per the germline V gene, CDR1 is SEHNR and CDR2 is FQNEAQ (reference sequence). CDR3 length: 15 residues.

V usage is TRBV2 and J usage is TRBJ1-6, with D maybe TRBD1 (5 bases). The CDR3 contains 14 residues. Germline V gene lookup returns CDR1 SNHLY and CDR2 FYNNEI. V was cut by 0 bases and J by 10 bases, with 10 bases left in between. CDR3 residues: CASSEAGGDSPLHF. For the CDR3, the DNA is TGTGCCAGCAGTGAAGCGGGGGGGGACTCACCCCTCCACTTT.